A single sample is the source of the 23 T cell receptor beta chains below, sequenced in a study of identical twins. TCRdb passed the 5' RACE reads through MiXCR, listing each CDR3 protein once. The sample carries some 1,600,000 distinct CDR3 sequences, under 35% recorded once. Sequenced input: cord blood. All receptors derive from a newborn girl in good health.

This clonotype was seen a few times. Here the CDR3 reads CASSRNRGWYEQYF. CDR3 DNA sequence: TGTGCCAGCAGCCGGAACAGGGGATGGTACGAGCAGTACTTC. The V call is TRBV7-2, the J call TRBJ2-4, with 7 positions matching TRBD1. The J call may not be correct, given that the DNA end is closer to TRBJ2-7. Germline CDR1 is SGHTA and CDR2 is FQGNSA. The CDR3 spans 14 residues.

CDR3 nucleotide sequence: TGTGCCAGCAGCCCTTACAGCTCACTTAACACTGAAGCTTTCTTT. It translates to CASSPYSSLNTEAFF. V gene TRBV11-2 combines with J gene TRBJ1-1; D is ambiguous. Germline assignment: CDR1 SGHAT and CDR2 FQNNGV. The CDR3 sequence is 15 residues long. Trimming removed 5 bases from V and 2 bases from J, with 15 bases in between.

J is TRBJ2-1 and V is TRBV5-6; D call uncertain. V gave up 3 bases and J gave up 14 bases, with 21 bases separating them. Germline CDR1 is SGHDT and CDR2 is YYEEEE. The CDR3 has 14 amino acids. The CDR3 sequence: CASSSEPAMAWKFF. In nucleotides, the CDR3 is TGTGCCAGCAGCTCGGAACCCGCGATGGCCTGGAAGTTCTTC.

This clonotype was counted only a few times. The CDR3 bases are TGTGCCAGCAGCGTCACCGGACAAATTCAAGAGACCCAGTACTTC. Translation gives CASSVTGQIQETQYF. The chain uses TRBV9 and TRBJ2-5; D possibly corresponds to TRBD1 (5 bases). This CDR3 has 15 residues. CDR1 and CDR2 from the germline V gene are SGDLS and YYNGEE. The V gene lost 2 bases and the J gene lost 2 bases, with 13 bases spanning the gap.

This clonotype has more than one count but fewer than ten. V is TRBV4-1 and J is TRBJ2-7, with 7 bases lining up with TRBD1. The J call may be wrong; the DNA end is better matched by TRBJ2-5. The CDR3 runs 15 residues. Germline CDR1 MGHRA, CDR2 YSYEKL. CDR3 region: CASSQAPLGDRTQYF. The CDR3 DNA reads as TGCGCCAGCAGCCAGGCACCGCTAGGGGACAGGACCCAGTACTTC.

This clonotype was counted between two and nine times. V usage is TRBV13 and J usage is TRBJ2-5, with 10 bases that match TRBD2. With V trimmed by 2 bases and J by 5 bases, 5 bases remained unmatched. The CDR3 totals 15 residues. Per the germline V gene, CDR1 is PRHDT and CDR2 is FYEKMQ (reference sequence). The CDR3 DNA sequence: TGTGCCAGCAGCTTACAGCGGGAGGGGTGGGAGACCCAGTACTTC. This sequence encodes CASSLQREGWETQYF.

CDR3: CATSHGQGAKNIQYF. CDR3 coding DNA: TGTGCCACCAGCCACGGACAGGGGGCCAAAAACATTCAGTACTTC. This sequence joins TRBV15 and TRBJ2-4, with 9 nucleotides matching TRBD1. V lost 5 bases to trimming and J lost 1 base; unmatched junction nucleotides: 3. Per the germline V gene, CDR1 is LNHNV and CDR2 is YYDKDF (reference sequence). This CDR3 is built from 15 residues.

This clonotype was recorded a few times. V and J are TRBV6-5 and TRBJ2-1; D remains ambiguous. The CDR3 length is 15 residues. Germline V lookup: CDR1 MNHEY, CDR2 SVGAGI. Trimming shortened V by 0 bases and J by 0 bases, and 6 bases separated the two germline ends. CDR3 sequence (DNA): TGTGCCAGCAGTTACTCGTTACCCTCCTACAATGAGCAGTTCTTC. This encodes CASSYSLPSYNEQFF.

This clonotype has just a few counts. This sequence joins TRBV2 and TRBJ2-5, with 10 bases aligning to TRBD1. The V segment lost 3 bases and the J segment 11 bases; nucleotides outside the gene matches: 12. CDR1 is SNHLY and CDR2 is FYNNEI in the germline V gene. The CDR3 covers 15 residues. The CDR3 bases are TGTGCCAGCAGTGACGACGGACAGGGGGTACGCGGGCAGTACTTC. Amino acid sequence: CASSDDGQGVRGQYF.

A remark on this clonotype: One end of the junction varies from germline; a read error may be responsible. This chain links TRBV4-2 with TRBJ2-3; a possible D gene is TRBD2 (6 bases). The germline V gene has CDR1 LGHNA and CDR2 YNFKEQ. This CDR3 spans 13 amino acids. CDR3 sequence: CASSQEGGDAQYF. CDR3 coding DNA: TGTGCCAGCAGCCAAGAGGGGGGAGATGCGCAGTATTTT.

The table lists this clonotype with a few counts. The chain employs TRBV15 and TRBJ2-2; weak D call: TRBD1 (5 bases). Germline values: CDR1 LNHNV, CDR2 YYDKDF (reference sequence). CDR3 size: 15 residues. V was trimmed by 0 bases and J by 4 bases, leaving 9 bases between them. CDR3 loop: CATSREGQFTGELFF. The CDR3 DNA follows: TGTGCCACCAGCAGAGAGGGGCAGTTCACCGGGGAGCTGTTTTTT.

This chain uses TRBV6-6 with TRBJ1-1; tentatively, D is TRBD1 (6 bases). The CDR3 extends over 13 amino acids. V gave up 7 bases and J gave up 4 bases, with 13 bases separating them. CDR1 and CDR2 from the germline V gene are MNHNY and SVGAGI (reference sequence). The CDR3 DNA sequence: TGTGCCAGCACCCTCCTGGGGGCCACTGAAGCTTTCTTT. Its protein product is CASTLLGATEAFF.

Written as DNA, the CDR3 is TGCAGTGCCGCGGGGGGCTCACCTCGTATAGCCTACAATGAGCAGTTCTTC. As protein: CSAAGGSPRIAYNEQFF. This chain uses TRBV20-1 with TRBJ2-1; 8 bases fit TRBD2. The V gene end was trimmed by 6 bases and the J gene end by 2 bases; junction bases not matched to a gene: 15. This CDR3 is 17 amino acids long. CDR1 and CDR2 from the germline V gene are DFQATT and SNEGSKA (reference sequence).

This clonotype has just a few counts. The chain uses TRBV7-9 and TRBJ2-7, with 9 positions matching TRBD1. Looked up from germline, CDR1 is SEHNR and CDR2 is FQNEAQ (reference sequence). The CDR3 runs 16 residues. The junction had 4 bases not matched to a gene; V was cut back by 1 base and J by 0 bases. CDR3 DNA: TGTGCCAGCAGCTTAGGACAGGGGGAAGGCTCCTACGAGCAGTACTTC. Protein product: CASSLGQGEGSYEQYF.

The chain has TRBV10-3 and TRBJ1-2; TRBD1 matches 7 bases. CDR1 and CDR2 from the germline V gene are ENHRY and SYGVKD. Trimming cost V 4 bases and J 2 bases; bases outside gene matches: 7. The CDR3 covers 15 residues. The CDR3 nucleotides are TGTGCCATCAGTGGGGACAGACCACTCAACTATGGCTACACCTTC. Amino acid sequence: CAISGDRPLNYGYTF.

The chain recombines TRBV10-1 with TRBJ2-3; 10 bases align to TRBD2. Trimming at V came to 6 bases and at J to 0 bases, leaving 6 bases not matched to a gene. The CDR3 is 16 amino acids. Germline lookup yields CDR1 WNHNN and CDR2 SYGVQD (reference sequence). DNA for the CDR3: TGCGCCAGCAGCCGTACTAGCGGGGTGAGCACAGATACGCAGTATTTT. It encodes CASSRTSGVSTDTQYF.

The V call is TRBV12-3 or TRBV12-4, the J call TRBJ2-1; no firm D call. Trimming removed 5 bases at V and 10 bases at J, with 18 bases between. This CDR3 is 14 amino acids long. As DNA, the CDR3 is TGTGCCAGCAGTGCTACGAGGTGGCCCTACGAGCAGTTCTTC. Amino acids: CASSATRWPYEQFF.

This rearrangement joins TRBV3-1 to TRBJ1-4, with D unresolved. The ends were cut back, 2 bases at V and 11 bases at J, with 9 bases in the middle. CDR3 size: 12 residues. Germline assignment: CDR1 LGHDT and CDR2 YNNKEL (reference sequence). The CDR3 is CASSQMIGKLFF. DNA of the CDR3: TGTGCCAGCAGCCAAATGATAGGCAAACTGTTTTTT.

This chain links TRBV11-1 with TRBJ1-2; the match to TRBD1 covers 7 bases. This CDR3 has 13 amino acids. Germline V CDR1 and CDR2: SGHAT, FQDESV (reference sequence). The V segment lost 5 bases and the J segment 4 bases; nucleotides outside the gene matches: 4. CDR3 protein: CASSQRDSYGYTF. As DNA, the CDR3 is TGTGCCAGCAGCCAGCGGGACAGCTATGGCTACACCTTC.

The J gene is TRBJ2-5, the V gene TRBV3-1; 7 bases map to TRBD2. The V gene end was trimmed by 4 bases and the J gene end by 11 bases; junction bases not matched to a gene: 22. CDR1 is LGHDT and CDR2 is YNNKEL in the germline V gene (reference sequence). The CDR3 consists of 17 residues. The CDR3 reads CASSPQGSGVLRLKQYF. DNA for the CDR3: TGTGCCAGCAGCCCCCAAGGGAGCGGGGTCCTCAGGTTGAAGCAGTACTTC.

This clonotype was seen only a few times. V and J are TRBV25-1 and TRBJ1-2, with D possibly TRBD1 on 5 matching bases. V lost 4 bases and J 6 bases, leaving 12 bases between the germline ends. In germline, CDR1 is MGHDK, CDR2 SYGVNS. The CDR3 consists of 13 residues. CDR3 coding DNA: TGTGCCAGCAGTGCCCTCCTCAGGGATGGCTACACCTTC. The encoded protein is CASSALLRDGYTF.

This clonotype was counted a few times. The chain combines TRBV5-1 with TRBJ1-5, with 8 nucleotides matching TRBD1. Trimming cost V 0 bases and J 6 bases; bases outside gene matches: 5. The germline gives CDR1 SGHRS, CDR2 YFSETQ. CDR3 length equals 15 residues. This CDR3 reads CASSLEPGGSQPQHF. In nucleotides, the CDR3 is TGCGCCAGCAGCTTGGAACCAGGGGGCAGTCAGCCCCAGCATTTT. The full variable domain, its missing parts supplied by reference TRBV5-1 and TRBJ1-5, is KAGVTQTPRYLIKTRGQQVTLSCSPISGHRSVSWYQQTPGQGLQFLFEYFSETQRNKGNFPGRFSGRQFSNSRSEMNVSTLELGDSALYLCASSLEPGGSQPQHFGDGTRLSIL.

Comment on this clonotype: This may arise from a read error, as a much more abundant clone is one base away. This sequence joins TRBV11-1 and TRBJ2-1, with D possibly TRBD2 on 5 matching bases. The end of the DNA is better explained by TRBJ2-7, so the J call may be wrong. The CDR3 loop spans 14 amino acids. The germline V gene has CDR1 SGHAT and CDR2 FQDESV (reference sequence). The CDR3: CASSAARGYNEQYF. In DNA form, the CDR3 reads TGTGCCAGCAGCGCCGCACGGGGATACAATGAGCAGTACTTC.